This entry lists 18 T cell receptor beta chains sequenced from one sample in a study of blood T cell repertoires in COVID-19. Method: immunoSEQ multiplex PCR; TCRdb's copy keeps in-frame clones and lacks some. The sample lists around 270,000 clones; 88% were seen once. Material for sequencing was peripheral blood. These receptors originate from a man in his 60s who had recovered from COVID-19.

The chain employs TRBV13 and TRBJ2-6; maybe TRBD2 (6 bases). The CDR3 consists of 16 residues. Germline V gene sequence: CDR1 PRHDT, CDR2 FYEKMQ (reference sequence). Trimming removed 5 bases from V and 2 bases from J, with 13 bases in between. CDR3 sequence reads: CASSPGRGTGANVLTF. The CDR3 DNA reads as TGTGCCAGCAGCCCAGGGCGGGGAACTGGGGCCAACGTCCTGACTTTC.

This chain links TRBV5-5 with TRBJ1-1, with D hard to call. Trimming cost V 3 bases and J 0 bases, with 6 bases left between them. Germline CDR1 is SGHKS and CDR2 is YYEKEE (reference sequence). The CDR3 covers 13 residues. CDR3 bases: TGTGCCAGCAGCTCGGAGTTGAACACTGAAGCTTTCTTT. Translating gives CASSSELNTEAFF.

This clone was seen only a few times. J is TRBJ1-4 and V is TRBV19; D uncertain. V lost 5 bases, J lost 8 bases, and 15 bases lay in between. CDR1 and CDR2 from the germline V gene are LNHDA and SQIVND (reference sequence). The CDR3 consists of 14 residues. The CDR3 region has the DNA TGTGCCAGTAGTGGACGGGGTTTTCAGGAAAAACTGTTTTTT. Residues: CASSGRGFQEKLFF.

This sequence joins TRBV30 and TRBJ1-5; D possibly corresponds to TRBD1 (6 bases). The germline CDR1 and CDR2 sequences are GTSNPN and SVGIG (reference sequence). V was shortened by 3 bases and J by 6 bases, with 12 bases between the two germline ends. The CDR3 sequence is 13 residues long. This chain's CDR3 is CAWSLQGSQPQHF. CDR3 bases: TGTGCCTGGAGCCTGCAGGGGTCTCAGCCCCAGCATTTT.

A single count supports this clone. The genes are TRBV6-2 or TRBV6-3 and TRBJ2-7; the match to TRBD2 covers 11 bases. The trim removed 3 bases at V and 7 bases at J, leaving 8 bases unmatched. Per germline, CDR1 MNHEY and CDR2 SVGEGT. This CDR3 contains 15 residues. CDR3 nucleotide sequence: TGTGCCAGCAGTTATCGCCTAGCGGGGGGTAGTGAGCAGTACTTC. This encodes CASSYRLAGGSEQYF.

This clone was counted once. Written as DNA, the CDR3 is TGTGCTAGTGGTTCTGCTAACGCAGAGACCCAGTACTTC. Translated: CASGSANAETQYF. The chain employs TRBV12-5 and TRBJ2-5; D not resolved. Germline CDR1 is LGHNT and CDR2 is FRNRAP. The germline V and J ends were trimmed by 4 bases and 4 bases, with 10 bases remaining between them. The CDR3 runs 13 residues.

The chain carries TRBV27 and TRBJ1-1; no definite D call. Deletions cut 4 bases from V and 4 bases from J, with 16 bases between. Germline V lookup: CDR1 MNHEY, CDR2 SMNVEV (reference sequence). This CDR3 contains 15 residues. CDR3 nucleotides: TGTGCCAGCAGTTGCGAGGGTCTGGGGTGCACTGAAGCTTTCTTT. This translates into CASSCEGLGCTEAFF.

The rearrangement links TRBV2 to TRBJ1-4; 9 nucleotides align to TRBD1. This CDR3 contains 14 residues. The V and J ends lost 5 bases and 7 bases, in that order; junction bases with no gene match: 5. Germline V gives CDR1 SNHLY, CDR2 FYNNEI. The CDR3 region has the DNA TGTGCCAGCAGTCTAAACAGGGGGCGTGAAAAACTGTTTTTT. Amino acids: CASSLNRGREKLFF.

The CDR3 protein is CASSRDSMNTEAFF. CDR3 coding DNA: TGTGCCAGTAGTAGGGACAGCATGAACACTGAAGCTTTCTTT. The chain couples TRBV19 to TRBJ1-1, with TRBD1 identical over 7 bases. This CDR3 contains 14 residues. From germline, CDR1 is LNHDA and CDR2 SQIVND (reference sequence). After removal of 4 bases from V and 0 bases from J, the junction contained 2 bases not matched to a gene.

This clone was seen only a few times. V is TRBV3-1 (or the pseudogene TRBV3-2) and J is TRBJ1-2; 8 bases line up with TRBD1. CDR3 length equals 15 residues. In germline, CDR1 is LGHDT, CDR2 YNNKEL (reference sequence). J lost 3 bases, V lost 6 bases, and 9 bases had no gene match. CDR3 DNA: TGTGCCAGCAGTACGGAGCAGGGGGCGGACTATGGCTACACCTTC. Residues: CASSTEQGADYGYTF.

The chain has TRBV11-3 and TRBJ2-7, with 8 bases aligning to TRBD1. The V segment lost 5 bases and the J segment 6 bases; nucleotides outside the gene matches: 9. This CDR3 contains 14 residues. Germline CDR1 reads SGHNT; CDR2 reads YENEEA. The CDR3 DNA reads TGTGCCAGCAGCCCCGGACAGGGTGAGGGCGAGCAGTACTTC. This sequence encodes CASSPGQGEGEQYF.

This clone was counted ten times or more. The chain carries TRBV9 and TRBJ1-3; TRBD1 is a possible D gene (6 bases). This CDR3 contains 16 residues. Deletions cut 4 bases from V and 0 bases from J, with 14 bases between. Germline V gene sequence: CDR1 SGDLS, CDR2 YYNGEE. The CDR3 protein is CASSPRTASSGNTIYF. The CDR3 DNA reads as TGTGCCAGCAGCCCTCGGACAGCCAGCTCTGGAAACACCATATATTTT.

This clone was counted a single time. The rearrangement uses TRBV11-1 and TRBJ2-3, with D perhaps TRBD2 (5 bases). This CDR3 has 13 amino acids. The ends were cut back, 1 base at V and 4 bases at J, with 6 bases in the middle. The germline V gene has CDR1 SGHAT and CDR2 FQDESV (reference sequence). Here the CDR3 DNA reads TGTGCCAGCAGCTTAGTCGGGGCAGATACGCAGTATTTT. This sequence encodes CASSLVGADTQYF.

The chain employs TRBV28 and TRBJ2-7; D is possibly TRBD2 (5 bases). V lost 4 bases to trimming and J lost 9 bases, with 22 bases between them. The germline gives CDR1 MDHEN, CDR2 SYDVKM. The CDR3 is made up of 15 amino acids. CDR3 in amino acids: CASSSLPRVAMGQYF. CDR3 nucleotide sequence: TGTGCCAGCAGTTCCCTCCCGCGGGTCGCGATGGGGCAGTACTTC.

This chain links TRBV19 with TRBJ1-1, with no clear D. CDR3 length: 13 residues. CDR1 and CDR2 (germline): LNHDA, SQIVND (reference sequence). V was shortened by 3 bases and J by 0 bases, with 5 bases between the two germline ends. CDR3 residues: CASSIQLNTEAFF. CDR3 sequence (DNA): TGTGCCAGTAGTATTCAGTTGAACACTGAAGCTTTCTTT.

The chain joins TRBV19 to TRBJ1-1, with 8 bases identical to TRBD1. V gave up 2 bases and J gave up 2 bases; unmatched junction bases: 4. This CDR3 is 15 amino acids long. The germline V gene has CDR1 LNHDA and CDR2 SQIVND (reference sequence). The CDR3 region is CASSIWTGRNTEAFF. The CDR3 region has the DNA TGTGCCAGTAGTATATGGACAGGGAGAAACACTGAAGCTTTCTTT.

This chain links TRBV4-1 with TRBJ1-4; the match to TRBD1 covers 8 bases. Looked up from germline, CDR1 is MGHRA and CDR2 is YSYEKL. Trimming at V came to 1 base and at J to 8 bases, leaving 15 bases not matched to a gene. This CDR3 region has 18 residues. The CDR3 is CASSQGWGGGQAGEKLFF. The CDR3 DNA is TGCGCCAGCAGCCAAGGCTGGGGAGGGGGACAGGCCGGCGAAAAACTGTTTTTT.

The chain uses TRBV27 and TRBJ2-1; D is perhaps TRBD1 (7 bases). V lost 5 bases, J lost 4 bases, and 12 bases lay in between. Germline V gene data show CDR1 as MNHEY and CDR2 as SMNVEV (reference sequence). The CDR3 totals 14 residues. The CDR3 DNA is TGTGCCAGCAGTCCGGGGGACAGATACAATGAGCAGTTCTTC. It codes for CASSPGDRYNEQFF.